This T cell receptor (beta chain) is from a study of blood T cell repertoires in COVID-19. The overall study: The United States, Italy and Spain provided the acute and convalescent COVID-19 samples. In each case, the material was cDNA or gDNA derived from T cells, B-cell-depleted T cells, or PBMCs.

Original handling: The assay estimated nucleated cells by amplifying reference gene primers. The method was immunoSEQ multiplex PCR; TCRdb's version includes in-frame clones alone and lacks a portion of them. For V, J and clone size, that table is used; D and trimming come from the DNA. Found here are about 320,000 clones, 86% of them singletons; the top ten hold around 1.7%. Germline V gives CDR1 LGHNA, CDR2 YNFKEQ. CDR3 size: 18 residues. The V end lost 2 bases, the J end lost 2 bases, and 22 bases lay between the germline ends. The clonotype was recovered from a woman aged 45-65 years with acute or convalescent COVID-19. Material: peripheral blood. The V and J genes are TRBV4-2 and TRBJ2-7; tentative D call: TRBD1 (6 bases). The CDR3 sequence is CASSQRASVTGAPYEQYF. The CDR3 DNA follows: TGTGCCAGCAGCCAAAGGGCCTCCGTGACAGGTGCCCCCTACGAGCAGTACTTC.